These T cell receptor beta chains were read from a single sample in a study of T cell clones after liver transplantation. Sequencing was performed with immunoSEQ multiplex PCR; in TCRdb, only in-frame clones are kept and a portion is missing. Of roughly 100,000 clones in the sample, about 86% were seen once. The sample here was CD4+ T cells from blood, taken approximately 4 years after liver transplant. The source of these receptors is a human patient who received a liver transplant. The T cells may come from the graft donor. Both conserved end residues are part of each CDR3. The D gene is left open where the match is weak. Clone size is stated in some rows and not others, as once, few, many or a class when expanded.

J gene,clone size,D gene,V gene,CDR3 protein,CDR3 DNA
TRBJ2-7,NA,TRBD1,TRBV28,CASILGQGSYEQYF,TGTGCCAGCATCTTGGGACAGGGGTCCTACGAGCAGTACTTC
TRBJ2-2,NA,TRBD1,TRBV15,CATRGTGYTGELFF,TGTGCCACACGCGGGACAGGCTACACCGGGGAGCTGTTTTTT
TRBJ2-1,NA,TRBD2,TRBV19,CASKVGLAGPEQFF,TGTGCCAGTAAAGTGGGACTAGCGGGACCCGAGCAGTTCTTC
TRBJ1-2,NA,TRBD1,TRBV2,CASTRDKQGDYGYTF,TGTGCCAGCACCCGTGACAAACAGGGGGACTATGGCTACACCTTC
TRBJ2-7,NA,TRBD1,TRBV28,CASSWTGGSYEQYF,TGTGCCAGCAGCTGGACAGGGGGCTCCTACGAGCAGTACTTC
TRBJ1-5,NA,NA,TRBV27,CASSSARAGGRNQPQHF,TGTGCCAGCAGTTCGGCCCGGGCCGGGGGCCGTAATCAGCCCCAGCATTTT
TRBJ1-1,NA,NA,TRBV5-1,CASTPAGQQTNTEAFF,TGCGCCAGCACTCCCGCCGGCCAGCAAACGAACACTGAAGCTTTCTTT
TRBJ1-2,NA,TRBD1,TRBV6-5,CASTKAGGHNYGYTF,TGTGCCAGCACCAAGGCAGGGGGTCACAACTATGGCTACACCTTC
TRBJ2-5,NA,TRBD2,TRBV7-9,CASSYSGSTETQYF,TGTGCCAGCAGCTATAGCGGGAGTACGGAGACCCAGTACTTC
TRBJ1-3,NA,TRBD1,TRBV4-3,CASSQSGQGASGNTIYF,TGCGCCAGCAGCCAATCCGGACAGGGGGCATCTGGAAACACCATATATTTT
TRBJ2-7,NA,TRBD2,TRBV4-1,CASRTGTSGSEQYF,TGCGCCAGCAGAACCGGGACTAGCGGTTCCGAGCAGTACTTC
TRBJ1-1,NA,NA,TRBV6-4,CASSATLRNTEAFF,TGTGCCAGCAGTGCCACCCTAAGGAACACTGAAGCTTTCTTT
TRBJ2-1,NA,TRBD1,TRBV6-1,CASSDPDRDPYNEQFF,TGTGCCAGCAGTGACCCCGACAGGGATCCCTACAATGAGCAGTTCTTC
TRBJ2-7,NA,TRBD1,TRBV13,CASSLESGQGAYEQYF,TGTGCCAGCAGCTTAGAATCGGGACAGGGGGCCTACGAGCAGTACTTC
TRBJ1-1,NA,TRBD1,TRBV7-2,CASSSRTGGVGTEAFF,TGTGCCAGCAGCTCCCGGACAGGGGGCGTGGGCACTGAAGCTTTCTTT
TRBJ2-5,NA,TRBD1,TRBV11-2,CASSLWTGNRGQETQYF,TGTGCCAGCAGCTTATGGACAGGGAACAGGGGCCAAGAGACCCAGTACTTC
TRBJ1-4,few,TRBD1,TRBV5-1,CASSSQGGATNEKLFF,TGCGCCAGCAGCTCCCAAGGGGGCGCAACTAATGAAAAACTGTTTTTT
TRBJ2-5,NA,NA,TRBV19,CASSIIHRSVETQYF,TGTGCCAGTAGTATAATCCACAGAAGCGTGGAGACCCAGTACTTC
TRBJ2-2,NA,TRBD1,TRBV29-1,CSVQGAGELFF,TGCAGCGTTCAGGGGGCCGGGGAGCTGTTTTTT
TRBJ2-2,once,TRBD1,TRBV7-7,CASSAYRGPANTGELFF,TGTGCCAGCAGCGCGTACAGGGGGCCCGCGAACACCGGGGAGCTGTTTTTT